This T cell receptor (beta chain) was identified in a study of cytomegalovirus exposure and HLA in healthy donors. Across the whole study: Early released data comprised about 85 million unique TCRs from HLA-typed donors.

The V and J ends lost 2 bases and 5 bases, in that order; junction bases with no gene match: 16. Germline V lookup: CDR1 LNHNV, CDR2 YYDKDF (reference sequence). This CDR3 is 19 amino acids long. Vbeta (60) and Jbeta (13) primers were used in the PCR. As processed by the authors: Later work found tens of millions of unique TCR beta chains, with about 10 million shared. Produced via immunoSEQ multiplex PCR; TCRdb's table is partial and in-frame only. That table furnishes V, J and clone size, whereas the DNA furnished D and trimming. This listing includes approximately 120,000 clones. Points on this clone: Its antigen is undetermined.

The study, taken as a whole, reports: It was confirmed in vitro that three of the CMV-associated chains were specific for CMV antigens.

The chain uses TRBV15 and TRBJ2-5; TRBD1 matches 11 bases. This clonotype was sampled from a man aged 18 to 30 in good health and CMV-seronegative. Sequences were obtained from PBMCs. The CDR3: CATSRLGQGATRVGETQYF. DNA of the CDR3: TGTGCCACCAGCAGACTCGGACAGGGGGCTACTCGGGTGGGGGAGACCCAGTACTTC.